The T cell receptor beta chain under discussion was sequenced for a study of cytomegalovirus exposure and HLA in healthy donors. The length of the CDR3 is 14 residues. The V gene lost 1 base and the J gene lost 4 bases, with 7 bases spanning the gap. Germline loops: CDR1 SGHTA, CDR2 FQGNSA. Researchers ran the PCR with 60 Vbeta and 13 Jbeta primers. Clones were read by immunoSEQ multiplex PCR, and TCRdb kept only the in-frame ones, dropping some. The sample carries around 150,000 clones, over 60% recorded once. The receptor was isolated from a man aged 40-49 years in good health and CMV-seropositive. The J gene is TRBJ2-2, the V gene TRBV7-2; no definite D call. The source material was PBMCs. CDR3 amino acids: CASSLVFSTGELFF. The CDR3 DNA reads TGTGCCAGCAGCTTAGTTTTTAGCACCGGGGAGCTGTTTTTT.